Many counts were recorded for the clone carrying this T cell receptor (beta chain). What it binds is unknown. This sample is part of a study of T cells in Graves' hyperthyroidism and ophthalmopathy. Study observations and caveats: Ophthalmopathy got predicted by the model a median about 6.7 months before its onset. In the analysis, a 13 V-J model separated ophthalmopathy from stable hyperthyroidism.

The V and J ends lost 6 bases and 3 bases, in that order; junction bases with no gene match: 10. Per germline, CDR1 MDHEN and CDR2 SYDVKM. The CDR3 length is 15 residues. With duration under 3 months, ophthalmopathy was active: Clinical Activity Score at least 3, NOSPECS at least 4. Diagnostic decisions used clinical symptoms, serum thyroxine and TRAb, thyroid ultrasound and orbital computed tomography. Amplified TCR beta CDR3 regions came from RNA transcripts. An initial round of RT-PCR targeting the TCR CDR3 relied on the HTBI primer set. Via MiXCR, TCRdb re-called the multiplex PCR reads, giving one row per CDR3 protein. The table shows roughly 240,000 distinct CDR3 sequences, with about 17% occurring only once.

Sequencing was done on a sample of blood. The chain carries TRBV28 and TRBJ1-2; 7 nucleotides align to TRBD1. The clonotype comes from a woman under 30 with Graves' ophthalmopathy. The CDR3: CASRTLDRNYYGYTF. For the CDR3, the DNA is TGTGCCAGCAGGACACTGGACAGGAACTACTATGGCTACACCTTC.